The 30 T cell receptor beta chains listed next were all sequenced from one sample in a study of blood T cell repertoires in COVID-19. The assay was immunoSEQ multiplex PCR, and TCRdb's table has in-frame clones only and misses some. The table records 240,000 or so clones, just under 85% of them present only once. Sequences were obtained from peripheral blood. The source is a woman older than 75 with acute or convalescent COVID-19.

This rearrangement joins TRBV18 to TRBJ1-6; tentatively, D is TRBD1 (6 bases). This CDR3 spans 13 amino acids. Germline CDR1 reads KGHSH; CDR2 reads LQKENI. V was shortened by 4 bases and J by 8 bases, with 9 bases between the two germline ends. The CDR3 sequence is CASSQRTDSPLHF. The DNA for the CDR3 is TGTGCCAGCTCACAAAGGACAGATTCACCCCTCCACTTT.

The chain employs TRBV15 and TRBJ1-3; D is unclear. From germline, CDR1 is LNHNV and CDR2 YYDKDF (reference sequence). Trimming removed 1 base from V and 0 bases from J, with 10 bases in between. This CDR3 spans 16 amino acids. The CDR3 sequence is CATSRGNSNSGNTIYF. For the CDR3, the DNA is TGTGCCACCAGCAGAGGGAACAGTAACTCTGGAAACACCATATATTTT.

The rearrangement links TRBV5-6 to TRBJ2-5, with TRBD2 as a possible D gene (5 bases). This CDR3 region has 13 residues. Germline V gene lookup returns CDR1 SGHDT and CDR2 YYEEEE. V shed 0 bases and J shed 5 bases, with 8 bases lying between them. The CDR3 region is CASSLGGFETQYF. The DNA for the CDR3 is TGTGCCAGCAGCTTGGGAGGGTTTGAGACCCAGTACTTC.

CDR3 residues: CASSVIPGGTEAFF. DNA of the CDR3: TGTGCCAGCAGCGTAATCCCGGGGGGCACTGAAGCTTTCTTT. The chain uses TRBV9 and TRBJ1-1; D perhaps matches TRBD1 (5 bases). The V gene lost 1 base and the J gene lost 4 bases, with 11 bases spanning the gap. This CDR3 region has 14 residues. Looked up from germline, CDR1 is SGDLS and CDR2 is YYNGEE.

The rearrangement links TRBV12-5 to TRBJ1-1, with a weak D call TRBD1 (6 bases). The V end lost 1 base, the J end lost 1 base, and 7 bases lay between the germline ends. The CDR3 length is 14 residues. CDR1 is LGHNT, CDR2 FRNRAP, per germline. CDR3: CASGLETGNTEAFF. For the CDR3, the DNA is TGTGCTAGTGGTTTGGAGACAGGGAACACTGAAGCTTTCTTT.

V gene TRBV4-1 combines with J gene TRBJ2-1; no reliable D call. Germline V gene data show CDR1 as MGHRA and CDR2 as YSYEKL. The CDR3 is 16 amino acids. Trimming left V 2 bases short and J 0 bases short, with 11 bases between. The CDR3 reads CASSQPLGSSYNEQFF. The CDR3 DNA reads as TGCGCCAGCAGCCAACCTCTCGGTAGCTCCTACAATGAGCAGTTCTTC.

A single count supports this clone. The chain carries TRBV15 and TRBJ2-2; 14 nucleotides match TRBD2. The V and J ends lost 0 bases and 3 bases, in that order; junction bases with no gene match: 18. The germline gives CDR1 LNHNV, CDR2 YYDKDF (reference sequence). CDR3 length equals 23 residues. The CDR3 here is CATSRDPREVQTSGRVYTGELFF. The CDR3 DNA sequence: TGTGCCACCAGCAGAGATCCCAGGGAAGTCCAGACTAGCGGGAGGGTTTACACCGGGGAGCTGTTTTTT.

The chain links TRBV5-1 to TRBJ2-1; D is undetermined. This CDR3 contains 15 residues. CDR1 and CDR2 (germline): SGHRS, YFSETQ. Trimming took 1 base from V and 7 from J, leaving 15 bases between them. The CDR3 DNA sequence: TGCGCCAGCAGCTTGAGTAGCATGGTGGGTAATGAGCAGTTCTTC. Translating it yields CASSLSSMVGNEQFF.

The chain links TRBV2 to TRBJ1-3; D might be TRBD1 (5 bases). Germline lookup yields CDR1 SNHLY and CDR2 FYNNEI. The CDR3 is 16 amino acids. With 4 bases removed from V and 3 bases from J, the gap between germline ends came to 16 bases. The CDR3 coding sequence is TGTGCCAGCAGTGGGCAGGGCAGGGCCAGTGGAAACACCATATATTTT. This gives the protein CASSGQGRASGNTIYF.

DNA of the CDR3: TGTGCCAGCAGCAAAAGGACAGGCACTGAAGCTTTCTTT. Translating it yields CASSKRTGTEAFF. This chain uses TRBV7-2 with TRBJ1-1, with 7 bases fitting TRBD1. Looked up from germline, CDR1 is SGHTA and CDR2 is FQGNSA. The ends lost 5 bases at V and 4 bases at J; junction bases unmatched: 4. The CDR3 is 13 amino acids.

CDR3 region: CASSQDPGVANEKLFF. The CDR3 DNA reads TGCGCCAGCAGCCAAGATCCGGGGGTGGCTAATGAAAAACTGTTTTTT. This chain links TRBV4-1 with TRBJ1-4; D may be TRBD1 (5 bases). The CDR3 is made up of 16 amino acids. The germline V gene has CDR1 MGHRA and CDR2 YSYEKL. V lost 0 bases and J 3 bases, leaving 11 bases between the germline ends.

The chain employs TRBV30 and TRBJ1-5, with 7 bases that match TRBD1. The CDR3 has 15 amino acids. The germline gives CDR1 GTSNPN, CDR2 SVGIG (reference sequence). V was pared by 0 bases and J by 2 bases, with 4 bases of the junction left unmatched. The CDR3 nucleotides read TGTGCCTGGAGTGTACCAGGGGGACGCAATCAGCCCCAGCATTTT. Translation: CAWSVPGGRNQPQHF.

The V and J genes are TRBV10-3 and TRBJ1-1, with a tentative D call TRBD1 (5 bases). Germline CDR1 is ENHRY and CDR2 is SYGVKD. CDR3 length equals 14 residues. Between the trimmed V and J ends, which lost 4 bases and 1 base, there was a span of 10 bases. CDR3 sequence (DNA): TGTGCCATCAGTGCCGGGCAGGGGAACACTGAAGCTTTCTTT. Its translation is CAISAGQGNTEAFF.

V and J are TRBV18 and TRBJ1-1; possible D gene TRBD1, 5 bases. Germline CDR1 reads KGHSH; CDR2 reads LQKENI. V lost 3 bases and J 1 base, leaving 9 bases between the germline ends. The CDR3 is made up of 14 amino acids. The CDR3 region has the DNA TGTGCCAGCTCACCCGACAGCTCGAACACTGAAGCTTTCTTT. Translating gives CASSPDSSNTEAFF.

The rearrangement uses TRBV5-1 and TRBJ1-4; D unresolved. Per the germline V gene, CDR1 is SGHRS and CDR2 is YFSETQ. This CDR3 is built from 15 residues. V lost 4 bases and J lost 0, with 10 bases in between. This CDR3 is CASSKTGATNEKLFF. CDR3 in DNA: TGCGCCAGCAGCAAAACCGGGGCAACTAATGAAAAACTGTTTTTT.

This sequence joins TRBV18 and TRBJ1-1, with 11 bases lining up with TRBD1. After removal of 4 bases from V and 1 base from J, the junction contained 5 bases not matched to a gene. Looked up from germline, CDR1 is KGHSH and CDR2 is LQKENI. This CDR3 comprises 16 residues. The CDR3 DNA sequence: TGTGCCAGCTCACGGGGACAGGGGGAATGGAACACTGAAGCTTTCTTT. This gives the protein CASSRGQGEWNTEAFF.

The J gene is TRBJ2-1, the V gene TRBV7-2; unclear D gene. Germline values: CDR1 SGHTA, CDR2 FQGNSA. The V end was cut by 1 base, the J end by 10 bases, with 14 bases between. The CDR3 covers 14 residues. CDR3 coding DNA: TGTGCCAGCAGCTTAGTGCCTAGTAGTTGGGAGCAGTTCTTC. This sequence encodes CASSLVPSSWEQFF.

About this clone: The junction and the germline gene differ at one end; a read error may be behind it. This chain connects TRBV7-7 to TRBJ2-3; 9 bases are shared with TRBD1. The CDR3 sequence is 13 residues long. CDR1 and CDR2 from the germline V gene are SSHAT and FNYEAQ (reference sequence). The CDR3 DNA is TGTGCTAGCAGCATAACCACAGGGGGCACGCAGTATTTT. Protein: CASSITTGGTQYF.

This chain links TRBV6-2 or TRBV6-3 with TRBJ2-7, with 9 bases matching TRBD1. The CDR3 length is 15 residues. Germline loops: CDR1 MNHEY, CDR2 SVGEGT. J was trimmed by 7 bases and V by 2 bases; bases with no gene match: 9. CDR3 amino acids: CASSYSGTGFDEQYF. Here the CDR3 DNA reads TGTGCCAGCAGTTACAGTGGGACAGGGTTCGATGAGCAGTACTTC.

V and J are TRBV28 and TRBJ2-7; D gene unclear. CDR3 length: 13 amino acids. V dropped 6 bases and J dropped 6 bases, with 15 bases sitting between them. Germline values: CDR1 MDHEN, CDR2 SYDVKM. The CDR3 is CASSTPPGSEQYF. The CDR3 coding sequence is TGTGCCAGCAGCACCCCGCCAGGAAGCGAGCAGTACTTC.

This clone was seen only once. This rearrangement joins TRBV7-8 to TRBJ2-1, with TRBD2 matching over 7 bases. The CDR3 runs 14 residues. Germline V CDR1 and CDR2: SGHVS, FQNEAQ. Losses at the gene ends were 5 bases for V and 13 bases for J; bases not matched to a gene: 14. CDR3 sequence (DNA): TGTGCCAGCAGCCAACCCGCTCTTGGCGGGGGACAGTTCTTC. Its translation is CASSQPALGGGQFF.

V usage is TRBV7-8 and J usage is TRBJ2-7, with TRBD2 matching over 12 bases. V lost 4 bases, J lost 7 bases, and 8 bases stayed unmatched. This CDR3 has 15 residues. Per the germline V gene, CDR1 is SGHVS and CDR2 is FQNEAQ. CDR3 nucleotide sequence: TGTGCCAGCAGCTACACGACTAGCGGGGGAGTTGAGCAGTACTTC. Translating it yields CASSYTTSGGVEQYF.

CDR3: CASSLGGMGLNQPQHF. The CDR3, as DNA: TGTGCCAGCAGCTTAGGGGGCATGGGGTTGAATCAGCCCCAGCATTTT. V is TRBV7-8 and J is TRBJ1-5, with a tentative D call TRBD1 (5 bases). The ends were cut back, 1 base at V and 4 bases at J, with 14 bases in the middle. Per germline, CDR1 SGHVS and CDR2 FQNEAQ. This CDR3 spans 16 amino acids. The full variable domain, in which reference TRBV7-8 and TRBJ1-5 provide the parts outside the CDR3, is GAGVSQSPRYKVAKRGQDVALRCDPISGHVSLFWYQQALGQGPEFLTYFQNEAQLDKSGLPSDRFFAERPEGSVSTLKIQRTQQEDSAVYLCASSLGGMGLNQPQHFGDGTRLSIL.

The chain is built from TRBV18 and TRBJ1-4, with D possibly matching TRBD1 (6 bases). V was trimmed by 8 bases and J by 5 bases, leaving 12 bases between them. Germline lookup yields CDR1 KGHSH and CDR2 LQKENI. The CDR3 loop spans 13 amino acids. CDR3 in DNA: TGTGCCAGCCAGGGGCGTTTAAATGAAAAACTGTTTTTT. It specifies CASQGRLNEKLFF.

This chain joins TRBV18 and TRBJ2-1; 7 bases line up with TRBD2. This CDR3 is 13 amino acids long. The J segment lost 12 bases and the V segment lost 1 base, leaving 6 bases of the junction unmatched. Germline V gene lookup returns CDR1 KGHSH and CDR2 LQKENI. The CDR3 protein is CASSPLETSRQFF. In DNA, the CDR3 is TGTGCCAGCTCACCACTGGAGACTAGCAGGCAGTTCTTC.

This clone was seen only a few times. CDR3 in amino acids: CASGLQVYGYTF. CDR3 coding DNA: TGTGCTAGTGGCCTACAGGTCTATGGCTACACCTTC. V is TRBV12-5 and J is TRBJ1-2, with D possibly matching TRBD1 (5 bases). Per the germline V gene, CDR1 is LGHNT and CDR2 is FRNRAP. There are 12 residues in the CDR3. Trimming took off 6 bases at V and 4 bases at J, with 9 bases between the two ends. Based on the CDR3 plus reference TRBV12-5 and TRBJ1-2, the full variable domain is DARVTQTPRHKVTEMGQEVTMRCQPILGHNTVFWYRQTMMQGLELLAYFRNRAPLDDSGMPKDRFSAEMPDATLATLKIQPSEPRDSAVYFCASGLQVYGYTFGSGTRLTVV.

The chain joins TRBV24-1 to TRBJ2-5; possibly TRBD2 for D (6 bases). V was cut by 5 bases and J by 4 bases, with 10 bases left in between. The CDR3 covers 13 residues. CDR1 and CDR2 from the germline V gene are KGHDR and SFDVKD. This CDR3 is CATSVDGRETQYF. CDR3 bases: TGTGCCACCAGTGTGGACGGGAGAGAGACCCAGTACTTC.

The V call is TRBV7-2, the J call TRBJ2-5; 8 bases line up with TRBD2. V lost 5 bases, J lost 2 bases, and 4 bases stayed unmatched. The CDR3 loop spans 14 amino acids. The germline V gene has CDR1 SGHTA and CDR2 FQGNSA. CDR3 in amino acids: CASSRTSRQETQYF. In DNA form, the CDR3 reads TGTGCCAGCAGCCGGACTAGCAGACAAGAGACCCAGTACTTC.

The gene calls are TRBV9 and TRBJ2-1; TRBD2 matches at 7 bases. Germline V gene lookup returns CDR1 SGDLS and CDR2 YYNGEE. V lost 3 bases, J lost 5 bases, and 11 bases stayed unmatched. The CDR3 extends over 16 amino acids. This chain's CDR3 is CASSAILLAGDNEQFF. DNA of the CDR3: TGTGCCAGCAGCGCCATTTTACTGGCGGGGGACAATGAGCAGTTCTTC.

This clone was detected once. The chain joins TRBV20-1 to TRBJ1-3; 7 bases line up with TRBD1. CDR3 length equals 15 residues. In germline, CDR1 is DFQATT, CDR2 SNEGSKA (reference sequence). After removal of 3 bases from V and 0 bases from J, the junction contained 5 bases not matched to a gene. CDR3 DNA: TGCAGTGCTAGTGGGACAGCTCTCTCTGGAAACACCATATATTTT. This translates into CSASGTALSGNTIYF.